Below, 20 T cell receptor beta chains from the same sample are listed, as sequenced in a study of regulatory T cells in long-lasting Graves disease. Time point noted: persistent/refractory GD, antithyroid drugs over 5 years with positive TRAb. The TCR library was made from RNA extracted from PBMCs. The authors built TCR beta libraries using iRepertoire HTBI primers and Arm-PCR of CDR3 regions. One entry per CDR3 protein results from TCRdb running MiXCR on the multiplex PCR reads. The sample yields 400,000 to 500,000 distinct CDR3 sequences, 20% to 25% seen once. The specimen comprised peripheral blood mononuclear cells (PBMCs), sampled when the disease was refractory, from a patient treated with antithyroid drugs. Receptors were obtained from a female donor with Graves disease.

This clonotype was counted only a few times. The V gene is TRBV28, the J gene TRBJ1-5; a possible D gene is TRBD1 (6 bases). The germline V gene encodes CDR1 MDHEN and CDR2 SYDVKM. Trimming took 6 bases from V and 2 from J, leaving 14 bases between them. The length of the CDR3 is 15 residues. The chain's CDR3 is CASSITGHGNQPQHF. CDR3 sequence (DNA): TGTGCCAGCAGCATAACAGGGCATGGCAATCAGCCCCAGCATTTT.

At least ten counts were recorded for this clonotype. CDR3 coding DNA: TGTGCCAGCAGTCTAGCGGGAGAAGCAGAGACCCAGTACTTC. Translating gives CASSLAGEAETQYF. This chain links TRBV27 with TRBJ2-5; 10 positions match TRBD2. In germline, CDR1 is MNHEY, CDR2 SMNVEV (reference sequence). The CDR3 extends over 14 amino acids. Unmatched junction bases numbered 4, after V lost 5 bases and J lost 4 bases.

At least ten counts were recorded for this clonotype. The V call is TRBV20-1, the J call TRBJ1-2; D call uncertain. Per germline, CDR1 DFQATT and CDR2 SNEGSKA (reference sequence). The CDR3 is 13 residues long. Deletions cut 0 bases from V and 4 bases from J, with 9 bases between. This CDR3 is CSARDRRFYGYTF. The CDR3 DNA reads as TGCAGTGCTAGAGATCGTAGATTCTATGGCTACACCTTC.

The rearrangement uses TRBV9 and TRBJ1-2; 12 nucleotides match TRBD1. With 6 bases clipped from V and 6 bases from J, the junction kept 9 bases outside the gene matches. This CDR3 is built from 15 residues. The germline V gene encodes CDR1 SGDLS and CDR2 YYNGEE. The CDR3 sequence: CASTLLGTGGDGYTF. The CDR3 nucleotides read TGTGCCAGCACTCTCCTTGGGACAGGGGGCGATGGCTACACCTTC. Combining the CDR3 with reference TRBV9 and TRBJ1-2 gives the whole variable domain DSGVTQTPKHLITATGQRVTLRCSPRSGDLSVYWYQQSLDQGLQFLIQYYNGEERAKGNILERFSAQQFPDLHSELNLSSLELGDSALYFCASTLLGTGGDGYTFGSGTRLTVV.

In this sample, this clonotype turned up many times. The chain combines TRBV7-2 with TRBJ1-2, with a weak D call TRBD1 (5 bases). V gave up 5 bases and J gave up 7 bases, with 17 bases separating them. The CDR3 runs to 14 residues. Germline values: CDR1 SGHTA, CDR2 FQGNSA. The CDR3 protein is CASSPSRQSSGYTF. The CDR3 DNA reads TGTGCCAGCAGCCCCAGCCGACAGTCGTCTGGCTACACCTTC.

The sample holds many counts of this clonotype. The chain combines TRBV19 with TRBJ1-5; D might be TRBD1 (5 bases). Germline assignment: CDR1 LNHDA and CDR2 SQIVND (reference sequence). V was trimmed by 9 bases and J by 0 bases, leaving 15 bases between them. CDR3 size: 15 residues. In DNA, the CDR3 is TGTGCCAGCCGACCGGGACTCAATAGCAATCAGCCCCAGCATTTT. Protein product: CASRPGLNSNQPQHF.

This clonotype was detected only a few times. The genes are TRBV7-8 and TRBJ1-4; TRBD1 agrees at 8 bases. Germline V CDR1 and CDR2: SGHVS, FQNEAQ. There are 15 residues in the CDR3. The V segment lost 1 base and the J segment 10 bases; nucleotides outside the gene matches: 8. In DNA form, the CDR3 reads TGTGCCAGCAGCTTAGTAGGGACAGGAATCGGAAAACTGTTTTTT. Translating gives CASSLVGTGIGKLFF.

This clonotype was recorded many times. The chain combines TRBV7-8 with TRBJ2-7; D could derive from TRBD1 or TRBD2 (5 bases each). V lost 6 bases to trimming and J lost 3 bases, with 18 bases between them. Germline loops: CDR1 SGHVS, CDR2 FQNEAQ. This CDR3 has 15 residues. Written as DNA, the CDR3 is TGTGCCAGCAGGCTAAGGTGGGACGGTAGCTACGAGCAGTACTTC. Residues: CASRLRWDGSYEQYF.

This clonotype appeared many times. The CDR3 DNA follows: TGCGCCAGCAGCTTGAAAGGTTTGGGAGTTTCTAACTATGGCTACACCTTC. It is translated as CASSLKGLGVSNYGYTF. This chain links TRBV5-1 with TRBJ1-2; D gene uncertain. From germline, CDR1 is SGHRS and CDR2 YFSETQ. V lost 1 base and J 0 bases, leaving 16 bases between the germline ends. This CDR3 has 17 amino acids.

Notes on this clonotype: A much larger clone sits a single nucleotide away, making a read error possible. This chain connects TRBV6-2 or TRBV6-3 to TRBJ1-5; a weak D match, TRBD1 (5 bases). Germline CDR1 and CDR2: MNHEY and SVGEGT. The CDR3 contains 19 residues. CDR3 residues: CAGSYTAGVSGGDNQPQHF. CDR3 DNA: TGTGCCGGCAGTTACACTGCGGGGGTCAGCGGTGGGGACAATCAGCCCCAGCATTTT.

This clonotype was seen ten or more times. The chain recombines TRBV11-2 with TRBJ1-6; D perhaps matches TRBD1 (5 bases). Germline values: CDR1 SGHAT, CDR2 FQNNGV. The V and J ends lost 1 base and 14 bases respectively, with 9 bases between them. The CDR3 sequence is 12 residues long. CDR3 in DNA: TGTGCCAGCAGCTTAGGGGGCCATTCCCTCCACTTT. Amino acid sequence: CASSLGGHSLHF.

The chain has TRBV20-1 and TRBJ2-4; D is perhaps TRBD1 (6 bases). The CDR3 spans 15 residues. V was shortened by 1 base and J by 3 bases, with 13 bases between the two germline ends. Germline CDR1 reads DFQATT; CDR2 reads SNEGSKA (reference sequence). The CDR3 sequence: CSARANRDVKNIQYF. CDR3 in DNA: TGCAGTGCTAGAGCTAACAGGGACGTCAAAAACATTCAGTACTTC.

The CDR3: CASSLFPKGATDTQYF. In nucleotides, the CDR3 is TGTGCCAGCAGTCTATTTCCTAAAGGTGCCACAGATACGCAGTATTTT. The chain recombines TRBV27 with TRBJ2-3, with D hard to call. With 5 bases removed from V and 2 bases from J, the gap between germline ends came to 17 bases. The CDR3 has 16 amino acids. Per the germline V gene, CDR1 is MNHEY and CDR2 is SMNVEV (reference sequence).

Written as DNA, the CDR3 is TGCGCCAGCAGCTTGGTGACAGGGGTGAACACTGAAGCTTTCTTT. It specifies CASSLVTGVNTEAFF. This rearrangement joins TRBV5-1 to TRBJ1-1; 8 bases match TRBD1. This CDR3 comprises 15 residues. CDR1 is SGHRS and CDR2 is YFSETQ in the germline V gene. J gave up 0 bases and V 0 bases, and 1 base lay outside the gene matches. Filled out from reference TRBV5-1 and TRBJ1-1, the complete variable domain reads KAGVTQTPRYLIKTRGQQVTLSCSPISGHRSVSWYQQTPGQGLQFLFEYFSETQRNKGNFPGRFSGRQFSNSRSEMNVSTLELGDSALYLCASSLVTGVNTEAFFGQGTRLTVV.

In this sample, this clonotype turned up once. The rearrangement uses TRBV6-5 and TRBJ2-1; TRBD1 aligns across 10 bases. After removal of 4 bases from V and 4 bases from J, the junction contained 4 bases not matched to a gene. In germline, CDR1 is MNHEY, CDR2 SVGAGI. The CDR3 is 15 amino acids. This chain's CDR3 is CASSFDRGQYNEQFF. The CDR3 DNA reads TGTGCCAGCAGTTTCGACAGGGGGCAATACAATGAGCAGTTCTTC.

This clonotype was picked up many times. The chain has TRBV28 and TRBJ2-5; the match to TRBD1 covers 7 bases. The CDR3 loop spans 15 amino acids. Germline-derived CDR1 and CDR2 are MDHEN and SYDVKM. With V trimmed by 7 bases and J by 3 bases, 11 bases remained unmatched. CDR3 loop: CASTPDRRTEETQYF. CDR3 nucleotides: TGTGCCAGCACCCCGGACAGGCGAACCGAAGAGACCCAGTACTTC.

This clonotype has a count of ten or more. The chain is built from TRBV28 and TRBJ1-2; D is possibly TRBD1 (6 bases). The V and J ends lost 8 bases and 7 bases respectively, with 20 bases between them. The CDR3 has 14 residues. Germline CDR1 and CDR2: MDHEN and SYDVKM. CDR3 bases: TGTGCCAGCGAACCTCACCTCGGGGGGCCTGGCTACACCTTC. Protein product: CASEPHLGGPGYTF.

V is TRBV13 and J is TRBJ2-2; D not certain. Trimming removed 0 bases at V and 6 bases at J, with 14 bases between. The CDR3 has 16 amino acids. Looked up from germline, CDR1 is PRHDT and CDR2 is FYEKMQ (reference sequence). CDR3 DNA sequence: TGTGCCAGCAGCTTAGGCCTAACCCGCGGAGCCGGGGAGCTGTTTTTT. Translation: CASSLGLTRGAGELFF. Using reference TRBV13 and TRBJ2-2 for the parts outside the CDR3, the full variable domain is AAGVIQSPRHLIKEKRETATLKCYPIPRHDTVYWYQQGPGQDPQFLISFYEKMQSDKGSIPDRFSAQQFSDYHSELNMSSLELGDSALYFCASSLGLTRGAGELFFGEGSRLTVL.

In its sample, this clonotype was seen a few times. The genes are TRBV5-5 and TRBJ2-7, with D perhaps matching TRBD1 (5 bases). The CDR3 runs to 14 residues. Trimming removed 7 bases at V and 4 bases at J, with 18 bases between. Germline V gene sequence: CDR1 SGHKS, CDR2 YYEKEE (reference sequence). Written as DNA, the CDR3 is TGTGCCAGCGCCCAGCTCCAGGGTCGGTACGAGCAGTACTTC. Translated: CASAQLQGRYEQYF.

V usage is TRBV7-9 and J usage is TRBJ1-2; the match to TRBD1 covers 7 bases. This CDR3 is built from 14 residues. Germline trimming cut 3 bases from V and 8 bases from J; bases unmatched to any gene: 9. Germline V gene sequence: CDR1 SEHNR, CDR2 FQNEAQ (reference sequence). The CDR3 region has the DNA TGTGCCAGCAGCTTTACGACAGGGACAGTCGGCTACACCTTC. It yields the protein CASSFTTGTVGYTF.